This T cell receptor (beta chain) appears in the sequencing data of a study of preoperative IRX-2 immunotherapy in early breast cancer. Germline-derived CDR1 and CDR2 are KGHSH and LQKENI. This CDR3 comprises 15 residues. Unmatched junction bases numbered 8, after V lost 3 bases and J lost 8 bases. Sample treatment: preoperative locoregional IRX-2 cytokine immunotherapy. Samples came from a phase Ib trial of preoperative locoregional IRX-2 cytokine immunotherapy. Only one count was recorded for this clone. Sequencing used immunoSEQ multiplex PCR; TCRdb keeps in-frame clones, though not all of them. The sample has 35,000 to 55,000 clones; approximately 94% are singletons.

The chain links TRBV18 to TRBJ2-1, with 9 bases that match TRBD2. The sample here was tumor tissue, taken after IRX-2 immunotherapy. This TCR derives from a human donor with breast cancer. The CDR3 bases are TGTGCCAGCTCACCGGGAATAGCGGGAGCGGATGAGCAGTTCTTC. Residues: CASSPGIAGADEQFF.